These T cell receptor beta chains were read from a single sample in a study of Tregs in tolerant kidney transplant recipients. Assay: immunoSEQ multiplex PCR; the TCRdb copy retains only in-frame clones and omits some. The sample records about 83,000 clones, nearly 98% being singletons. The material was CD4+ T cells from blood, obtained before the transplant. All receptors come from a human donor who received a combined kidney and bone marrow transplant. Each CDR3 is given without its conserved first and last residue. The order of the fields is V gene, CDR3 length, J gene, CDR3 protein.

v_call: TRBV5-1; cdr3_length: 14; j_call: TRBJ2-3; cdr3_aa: ASSLGGTETTDTQY
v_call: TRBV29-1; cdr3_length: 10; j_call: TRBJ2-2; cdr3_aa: SVDKGPGELF
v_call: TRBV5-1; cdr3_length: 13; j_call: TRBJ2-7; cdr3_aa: ASSAPGQGSYEQY
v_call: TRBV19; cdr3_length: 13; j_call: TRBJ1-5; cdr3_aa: ASSTTGDSNQPQH
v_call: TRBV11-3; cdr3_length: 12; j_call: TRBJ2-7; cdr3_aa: ASSSLRREVEQY
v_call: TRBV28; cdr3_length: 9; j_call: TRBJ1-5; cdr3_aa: ASSTGVNQH
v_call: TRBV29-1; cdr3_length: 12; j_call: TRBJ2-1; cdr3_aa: SVVKRIIYNEQF
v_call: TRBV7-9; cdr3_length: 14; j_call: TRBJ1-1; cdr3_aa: ASSSRPGNRDTEAF
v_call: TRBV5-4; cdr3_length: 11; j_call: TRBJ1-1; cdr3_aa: ASSFDRDTEAF
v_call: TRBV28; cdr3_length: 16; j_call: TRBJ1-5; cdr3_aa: ASSFIPKIQRGNQPQH
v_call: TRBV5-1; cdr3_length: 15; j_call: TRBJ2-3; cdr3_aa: ASGLGTSGASTDTQY
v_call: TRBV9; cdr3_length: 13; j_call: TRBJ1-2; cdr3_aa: ASSVAVRGVAGYT
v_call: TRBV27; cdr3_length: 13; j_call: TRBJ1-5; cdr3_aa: ASRQFRESNQPQH
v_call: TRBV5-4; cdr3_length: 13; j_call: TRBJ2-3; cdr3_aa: ASSLLSGSTDTQY
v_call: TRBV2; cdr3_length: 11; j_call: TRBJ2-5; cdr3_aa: ASTGSGKETQY
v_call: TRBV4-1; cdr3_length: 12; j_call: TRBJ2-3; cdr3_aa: ASSLGGRAETQY
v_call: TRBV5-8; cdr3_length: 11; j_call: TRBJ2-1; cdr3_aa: ASTPNTHNEQF
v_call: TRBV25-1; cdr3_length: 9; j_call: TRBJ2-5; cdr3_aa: ASGLQETQY
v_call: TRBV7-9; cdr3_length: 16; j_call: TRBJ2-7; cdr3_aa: ASSHVRTHRSRSYEQY
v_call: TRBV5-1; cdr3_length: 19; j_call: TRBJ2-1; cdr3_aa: ASSSQGWDRGMEQSYNEQF
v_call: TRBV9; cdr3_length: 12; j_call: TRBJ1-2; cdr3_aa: ASSVGTTNYGYT
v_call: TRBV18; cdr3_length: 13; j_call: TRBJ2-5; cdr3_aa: ASSAGPLYQETQY
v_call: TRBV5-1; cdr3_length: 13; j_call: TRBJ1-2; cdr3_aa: ASSAQTGGDFGYT
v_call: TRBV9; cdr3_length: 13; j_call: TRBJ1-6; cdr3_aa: ASSLDSSYNSPLH
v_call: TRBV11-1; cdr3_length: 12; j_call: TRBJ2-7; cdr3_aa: ASSQRTSGNEQY
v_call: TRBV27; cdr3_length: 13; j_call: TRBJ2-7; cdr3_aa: ASSFSGQGFYEQY
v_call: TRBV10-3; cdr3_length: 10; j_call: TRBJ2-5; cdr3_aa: ATQGARETQY
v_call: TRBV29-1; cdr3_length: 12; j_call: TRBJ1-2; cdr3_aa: SAERDRGYYGYT
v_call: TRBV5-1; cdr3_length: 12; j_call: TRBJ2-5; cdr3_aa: ASSLHGSQETQY
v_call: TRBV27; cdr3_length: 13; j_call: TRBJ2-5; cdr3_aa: ASSESGTESKTQY
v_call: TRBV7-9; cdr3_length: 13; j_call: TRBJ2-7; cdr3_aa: ASSPGLAGLYEQY
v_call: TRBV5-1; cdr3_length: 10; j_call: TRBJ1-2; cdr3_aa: ASSLDRHGYT
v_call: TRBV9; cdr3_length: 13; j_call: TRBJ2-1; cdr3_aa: ASSGLAASYNEQF
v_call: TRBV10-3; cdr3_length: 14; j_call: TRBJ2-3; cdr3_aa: AISERGGPTTDTQY
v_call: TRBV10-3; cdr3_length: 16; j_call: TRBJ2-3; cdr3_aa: AISESRGPRGFTDTQY
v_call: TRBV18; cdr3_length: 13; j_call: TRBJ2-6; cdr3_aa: ASSGAGVGANVLT
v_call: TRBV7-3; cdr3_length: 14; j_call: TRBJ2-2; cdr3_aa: ASSLTVQRGTGELF
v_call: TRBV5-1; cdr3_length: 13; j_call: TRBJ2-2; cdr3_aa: ASRVDRVDTGELF
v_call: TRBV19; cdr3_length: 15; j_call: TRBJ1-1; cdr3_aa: ASDHGTVTVGNTEAF
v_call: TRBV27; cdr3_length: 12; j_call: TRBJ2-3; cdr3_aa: ASSSSGVGDTQY
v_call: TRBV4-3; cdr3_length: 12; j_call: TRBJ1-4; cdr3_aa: ASSATLPSEKLF
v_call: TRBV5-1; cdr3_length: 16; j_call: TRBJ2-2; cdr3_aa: ASSLDPLGQRNTGELF
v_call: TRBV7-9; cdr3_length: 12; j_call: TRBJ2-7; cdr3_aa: ASSLVGAGDEQY
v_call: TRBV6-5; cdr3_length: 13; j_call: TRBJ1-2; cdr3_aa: ASRPNPQGAYGYT
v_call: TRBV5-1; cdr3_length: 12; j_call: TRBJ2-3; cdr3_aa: ASSPGGGPDTQY
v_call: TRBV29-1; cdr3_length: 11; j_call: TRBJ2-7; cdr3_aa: SALAGSSYEQY
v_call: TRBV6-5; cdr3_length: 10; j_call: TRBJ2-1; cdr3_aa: ASSSNRDEQF
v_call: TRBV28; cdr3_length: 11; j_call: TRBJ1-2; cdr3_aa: ASSPGDLGGYT
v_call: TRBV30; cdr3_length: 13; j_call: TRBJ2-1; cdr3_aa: AWSVSSGSYNEQF
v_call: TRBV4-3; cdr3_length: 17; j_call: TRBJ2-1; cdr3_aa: ASSQEPNLASKYYNEQF
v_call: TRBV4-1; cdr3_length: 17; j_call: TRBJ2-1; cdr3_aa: ASSQDSWTSGRAYNEQF
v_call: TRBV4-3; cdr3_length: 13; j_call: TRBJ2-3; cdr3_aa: ASSQGGRFTDTQY
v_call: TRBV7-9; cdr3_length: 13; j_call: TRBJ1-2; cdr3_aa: ASSFSTGGNYGYT
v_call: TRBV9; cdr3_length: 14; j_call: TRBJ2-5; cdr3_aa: ASSTRDRPTQETQY
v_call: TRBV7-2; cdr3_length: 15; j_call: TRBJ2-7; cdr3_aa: ASSSPPNGQGMGEQY